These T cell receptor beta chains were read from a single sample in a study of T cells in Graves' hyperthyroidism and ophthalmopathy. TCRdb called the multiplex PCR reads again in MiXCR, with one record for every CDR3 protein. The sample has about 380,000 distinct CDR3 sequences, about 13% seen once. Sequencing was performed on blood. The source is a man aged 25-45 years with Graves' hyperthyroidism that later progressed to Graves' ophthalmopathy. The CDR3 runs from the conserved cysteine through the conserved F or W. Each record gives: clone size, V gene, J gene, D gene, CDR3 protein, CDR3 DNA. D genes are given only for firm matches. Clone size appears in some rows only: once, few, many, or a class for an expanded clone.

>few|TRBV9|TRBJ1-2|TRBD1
CASSPGGGPEPGYGYTF
TGTGCCAGCAGCCCAGGGGGAGGTCCAGAGCCGGGCTATGGCTACACCTTC
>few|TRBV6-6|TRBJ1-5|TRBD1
CASSYKGAVSPQHF
TGTGCCAGCAGTTACAAGGGGGCCGTTTCGCCCCAGCATTTT
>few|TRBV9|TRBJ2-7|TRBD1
CASTPGTGARYEQYF
TGTGCCAGTACACCGGGGACAGGGGCAAGGTACGAGCAGTACTTC
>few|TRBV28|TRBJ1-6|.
CASTTGRGNSPLHF
TGTGCCAGCACCACGGGGCGTGGGAATTCACCCCTCCACTTT
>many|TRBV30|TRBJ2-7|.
CAWRAGAYEQYF
TGTGCCTGGAGAGCAGGGGCCTACGAGCAGTACTTC
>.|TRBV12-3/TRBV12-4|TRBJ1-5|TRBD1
CASSSQGAAQPQHF
TGTGCCAGCAGTTCCCAGGGGGCCGCTCAGCCCCAGCATTTT
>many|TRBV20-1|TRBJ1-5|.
CSASGAPLQPQHF
TGCAGTGCTAGCGGCGCACCCCTACAGCCCCAGCATTTT
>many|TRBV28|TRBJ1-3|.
CASSLPGPGNTIYF
TGCGCCAGCAGCTTGCCGGGACCTGGAAACACCATATATTTT
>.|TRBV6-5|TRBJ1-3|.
CASTLAPGKNTIYF
TGTGCCAGCACTTTAGCTCCCGGGAAAAACACCATATATTTT
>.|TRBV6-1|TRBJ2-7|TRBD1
CASRPGQGGSYEQYF
TGTGCCAGCAGACCAGGACAGGGGGGATCCTACGAGCAGTACTTC
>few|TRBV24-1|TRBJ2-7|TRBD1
CATSETGGSSYEQYF
TGTGCCACCAGTGAAACAGGGGGAAGCTCCTACGAGCAGTACTTC
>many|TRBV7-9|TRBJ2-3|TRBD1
CASALGTGVGDTQYF
TGTGCCAGCGCCCTGGGTACAGGGGTAGGAGATACGCAGTATTTT
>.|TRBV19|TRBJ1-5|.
CASSTWTAKKQPQHF
TGTGCCAGTAGTACCTGGACAGCCAAAAAACAGCCCCAGCATTTT
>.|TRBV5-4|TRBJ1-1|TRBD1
CASSLEGGGTEGVPAFF
TGTGCCAGCAGCTTGGAAGGCGGTGGGACAGAGGGAGTCCCAGCTTTCTTT
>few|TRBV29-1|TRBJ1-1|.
CSVVANTEAFF
TGCAGCGTTGTCGCGAACACTGAAGCTTTCTTT
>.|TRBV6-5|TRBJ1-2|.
CASSSGSLGGYTF
TGTGCCAGCAGTTCTGGGTCTCTGGGAGGCTACACCTTC
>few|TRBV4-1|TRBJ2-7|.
CASSQDSRREQYF
TGCGCCAGCAGCCAAGATTCCAGGCGCGAGCAGTACTTC
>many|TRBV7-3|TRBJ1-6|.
CASSFGSSSYNSPLHF
TGTGCCAGCAGCTTTGGGTCGAGCTCCTATAATTCACCCCTCCACTTT
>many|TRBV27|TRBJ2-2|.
CASSPLFPLRAWDANTGELFF
TGTGCCAGCAGTCCCCTTTTCCCGTTACGAGCCTGGGACGCGAACACCGGGGAGCTGTTTTTT
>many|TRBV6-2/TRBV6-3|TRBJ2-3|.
CASSYRSGLTDTQYF
TGTGCCAGCAGTTACAGGTCGGGCCTCACAGATACGCAGTATTTT
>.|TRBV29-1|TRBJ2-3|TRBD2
CSLGGITDTQYF
TGCAGCTTGGGGGGGATCACAGATACGCAGTATTTT
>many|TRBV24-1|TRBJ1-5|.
CATSDPNSGRGNQPQHF
TGTGCCACCAGTGACCCAAATTCAGGGAGGGGGAATCAGCCCCAGCATTTT
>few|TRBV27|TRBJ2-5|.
CASKPKQRETQYF
TGTGCCAGTAAACCAAAACAGAGAGAGACCCAGTACTTC
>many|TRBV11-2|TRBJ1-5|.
CASSSLRGRSNQPQHF
TGTGCCAGCAGCTCACTTCGGGGGAGGAGCAATCAGCCCCAGCATTTT
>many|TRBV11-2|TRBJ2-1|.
CASSLGRVGYNEQFF
TGTGCCAGCAGCTTAGGCAGGGTGGGGTACAATGAGCAGTTCTTC
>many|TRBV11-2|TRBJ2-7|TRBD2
CASSLAGGAPSEQYF
TGTGCCAGCAGCTTAGCCGGGGGGGCCCCGTCGGAGCAGTACTTC
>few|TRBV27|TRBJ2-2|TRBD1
CASSKTGTGELFF
TGTGCCAGCAGTAAGACAGGGACCGGGGAGCTGTTTTTT
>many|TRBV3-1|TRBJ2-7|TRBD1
CASSGQGSTYEQYF
TGTGCCAGCAGTGGACAGGGGTCAACCTACGAGCAGTACTTC
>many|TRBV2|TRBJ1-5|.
CASRDARGDQPQHF
TGTGCCAGCAGGGACGCCAGGGGCGATCAGCCCCAGCATTTT
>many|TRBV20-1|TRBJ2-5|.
CSARGDSTGGETQYF
TGCAGTGCTAGAGGGGATAGTACCGGTGGGGAGACCCAGTACTTC
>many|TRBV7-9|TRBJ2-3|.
CASTFGPDTDTQYF
TGTGCCAGCACCTTCGGGCCGGACACAGATACGCAGTATTTT
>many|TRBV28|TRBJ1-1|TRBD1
CASTGGGINTEAFF
TGTGCCAGCACAGGGGGGGGGATAAACACTGAAGCTTTCTTT
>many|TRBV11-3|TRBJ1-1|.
CASSLDPRQNTEAFF
TGTGCCAGCAGCTTAGACCCTAGACAGAACACTGAAGCTTTCTTT
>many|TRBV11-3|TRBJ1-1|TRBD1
CASSLEGQQNTEAFF
TGTGCCAGCAGCTTAGAGGGACAGCAGAACACTGAAGCTTTCTTT
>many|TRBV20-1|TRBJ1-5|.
CSAPGQNQPQHF
TGCAGTGCCCCGGGACAAAATCAGCCCCAGCATTTT
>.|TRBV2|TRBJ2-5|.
CASGGTAQETQYF
TGTGCCAGCGGGGGGACCGCACAAGAGACCCAGTACTTC
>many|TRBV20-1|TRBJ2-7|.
CSARDKLDRYEQYF
TGCAGTGCTAGAGACAAACTGGACAGATACGAGCAGTACTTC
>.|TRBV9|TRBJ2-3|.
CASSVGGVGADTQYF
TGTGCCAGCAGCGTCGGAGGGGTCGGGGCAGATACGCAGTATTTT
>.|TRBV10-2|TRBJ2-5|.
CASSGALDRGTQYF
TGCGCCAGCAGTGGGGCTCTCGACCGTGGGACCCAGTACTTC
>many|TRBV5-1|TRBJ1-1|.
CASSFSELGGPEAFF
TGCGCCAGCAGCTTTTCGGAGTTAGGGGGACCTGAAGCTTTCTTT
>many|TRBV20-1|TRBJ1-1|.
CSARDLGTPGYEAFF
TGCAGTGCTAGAGATCTTGGGACACCGGGGTATGAAGCTTTCTTT
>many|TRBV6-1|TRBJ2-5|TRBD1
CASSAGQVETQYF
TGTGCCAGCAGCGCAGGACAGGTAGAGACCCAGTACTTC
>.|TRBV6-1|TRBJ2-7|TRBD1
CASSAGTGGIYEQYF
TGTGCCAGCAGTGCCGGGACAGGGGGAATCTACGAGCAGTACTTC
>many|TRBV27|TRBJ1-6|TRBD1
CASRKMGQNNSPLHF
TGTGCCAGCAGAAAAATGGGACAGAATAATTCACCCCTCCACTTT
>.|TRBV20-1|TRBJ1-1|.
CSARVGGREGTEAFF
TGCAGTGCTAGAGTGGGGGGCAGGGAAGGCACTGAAGCTTTCTTT
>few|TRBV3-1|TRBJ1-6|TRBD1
CASSRPRAGGSSPLHF
TGTGCCAGCAGCCGACCGCGGGCAGGGGGCAGTTCACCCCTCCACTTT
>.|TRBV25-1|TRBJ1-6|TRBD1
CASSARDRGRNSPLHF
TGTGCCAGCAGTGCCCGGGACAGGGGACGGAATTCACCCCTCCACTTT
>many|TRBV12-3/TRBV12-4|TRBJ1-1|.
CASSRRPVGDTEAFF
TGTGCCAGCAGCCGACGTCCCGTCGGGGACACTGAAGCTTTCTTT
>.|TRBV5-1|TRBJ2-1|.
CASSFSPREPLNEQFF
TGCGCCAGCAGCTTCTCCCCCCGGGAGCCCCTGAATGAGCAGTTCTTC
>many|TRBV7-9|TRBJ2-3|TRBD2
CASSNGRGAPTDTQYF
TGTGCCAGCAGCAACGGGCGGGGGGCCCCCACAGATACGCAGTATTTT
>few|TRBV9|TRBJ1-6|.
CASSAEFNSPLHF
TGTGCCAGCAGCGCGGAGTTTAATTCACCCCTCCACTTT
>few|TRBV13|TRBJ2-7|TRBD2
CASSFSGTSGYEQYF
TGTGCCAGCAGCTTCTCCGGGACTAGCGGCTACGAGCAGTACTTC
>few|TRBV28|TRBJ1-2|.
CASSPQGFYGYTF
TGTGCCAGCAGCCCACAGGGTTTCTATGGCTACACCTTC
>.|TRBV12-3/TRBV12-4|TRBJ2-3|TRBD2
CASSLTATSGSSDTQYF
TGTGCCAGCAGTTTAACCGCGACTAGCGGGAGTTCAGATACGCAGTATTTT
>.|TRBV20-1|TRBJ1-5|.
CSARMGRGYQPQHF
TGCAGTGCTAGAATGGGGAGGGGGTATCAGCCCCAGCATTTT
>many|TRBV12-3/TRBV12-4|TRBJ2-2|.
CASSFGQAGELFF
TGTGCCAGCAGTTTTGGTCAGGCAGGGGAGCTGTTTTTT